This T cell receptor beta chain comes out of a study of Graves' ophthalmopathy and Graves' hyperthyroidism listed by TCRdb under 2018. About the study as a whole: Peripheral blood was collected before any treatment was given, at the time of initial diagnosis. To explore V-J signatures distinguishing ophthalmopathy from hyperthyroidism, a discovery set of some 100 patients (about 44 ophthalmopathy, 57 stable hyperthyroidism) was enrolled. TCR beta repertoire signatures were used to distinguish Graves' ophthalmopathy from Graves' hyperthyroidism and to predict progression to ophthalmopathy. In a handful of hyperthyroidism patients, the T-cell repertoires found in thyroid tissue were compared with those found in blood. The independent validation cohort included 18 to 20 hyperthyroidism patients plus 17 patients who later progressed from hyperthyroidism to ophthalmopathy. In total, 135 blood samples were TCR-sequenced: 40 to 45 ophthalmopathy, some 75 hyperthyroidism and some 17 hyperthyroidism-to-ophthalmopathy patients. After sampling, hyperthyroidism patients received methimazole starting at 30 mg daily, and ophthalmopathy patients received high-dose intravenous methylprednisolone. Broad study findings and their caveats: In validation, the model predicted ophthalmopathy progression with more than 55% sensitivity and 72% to 80% specificity; some twelve predicted patients were CT-confirmed with GO in a median of 6.5 months. Most expanded thyroid clonotypes with a frequency above 0.001 also appeared in blood, which suggests that blood repertoires may reflect the immune response in the thyroid. The 13-signature model separated ophthalmopathy from stable hyperthyroidism with roughly 89% sensitivity and roughly 84% specificity in cross-validation, and 80%/75% in the test set. Sample size was not statistically predetermined, and group allocation was not concealed from the investigators.

For repertoire sequencing, TCR beta CDR3 regions were amplified from RNA transcripts. The first round was an RT-PCR using HTBI primers with the Qiagen OneStep RT-PCR kit, and this first round was followed by a second-round multiplex PCR, then size selection and purification. Libraries were sequenced paired-end with 100 bp reads on an Illumina HiSeq2000. On the authors' methods: SOAPnuke was used for read processing, and reads with adapters, uncalled bases, a mean Phred below 15, or no exact constant-primer or identifier match were discarded. COPE v1.2.5 was used to merge high-quality paired reads. Each unique nucleotide sequence was treated as a clonotype, and MiTCR v1.1 was used to align the clonotypes to the IMGT TRB V, D and J references. Only V-J combinations with frequency above 0.0001 were analysed, covering about 99% of repertoires. For each V-J combination, a TCR clonal expansion and chaos score was defined as F50 clonal expansion divided by the chaos observed in the TCRdist matrix. Welch's t-statistics and random forest were used to reduce features to approximately 13 V-J combinations, which were fed into a naive Bayes classifier. Thyroid-blood repertoire similarity was quantified with the Morisita-Horn index. In-frame beta chains were kept once TCRdb had trimmed the public reads at Q25 with fastp and called clones with MiXCR. A single entry per CDR3 protein holds the most common genes and DNA from its merged rows. The V and J calls, along with clone size, are taken from TCRdb and not from the paper's own processing. This sample holds about 370,000 distinct CDR3 sequences; about a sixth were observed only once. The top ten hold about 2.4% of the sample.

The CDR3 starts with the cysteine, ends with the phenylalanine, and has 16 residues. The retained sequence is limited to the CDR3, 48 bases, with the frame set at the first base. As encoded in the germline V gene (reference sequence), CDR1 is DFQATT while CDR2 is SNEGSKA. The germline ends are 20 bases apart after V is trimmed by 3 bases and J by 3 bases. Hyperthyroidism was defined as stable when no progression to ophthalmopathy occurred within 18 months of follow-up. Hyperthyroidism patients were newly diagnosed, with disease duration under 2 months, and aged 18 to 65 years. Anyone with other autoimmune diseases, uncontrolled infections, pregnancy or lactation was excluded from the study. Diagnosis was based on clinical symptoms, serum thyroxine, TRAb, thyroid ultrasound and orbital computed tomography. PBMCs were isolated from about 10 ml of fresh peripheral blood by Ficoll-Paque density gradient centrifugation. Total RNA was extracted using Trizol reagent, and RNA quality was checked on an Agilent 2100 Bioanalyzer.

This clonotype was recorded at least ten times. Which antigen it targets is not known. Base qualities are not provided; no much larger clone lies one nucleotide away. The sequence derives from an adult woman with stable Graves' hyperthyroidism. The chain couples TRBV20-1 to TRBJ1-1; possibly the D gene is TRBD1, per 6 matching bases. Sequencing was carried out using peripheral blood. The DNA sequence reads TGCAGTGCTAGTCTGGACAGCGCTATGAGGTACACTGAAGCTTTCTTT. The resulting protein is CSASLDSAMRYTEAFF.